Listed here is a single T cell receptor beta chain. Using immunoSEQ multiplex PCR, the repertoire was profiled, and TCRdb retains in-frame clones only, with some absent. This sample yields under 100,000 clones, of which 70% to 90% are seen a single time; roughly 18% belongs to the top ten. This sample was taken from a study of blood T cell repertoires in COVID-19. The source is an elderly man with active or convalescent COVID-19. The sample consisted of peripheral blood.

CDR3 loop: CASSRRDRVQETQYF. CDR3 in DNA: TGCGCCAGCAGCCGGCGGGACAGGGTGCAAGAGACCCAGTACTTC. The chain links TRBV5-1 to TRBJ2-5, with 9 positions matching TRBD1. Trimming cost V 4 bases and J 2 bases; bases outside gene matches: 6. The CDR3 spans 15 residues. Germline V gene lookup returns CDR1 SGHRS and CDR2 YFSETQ.